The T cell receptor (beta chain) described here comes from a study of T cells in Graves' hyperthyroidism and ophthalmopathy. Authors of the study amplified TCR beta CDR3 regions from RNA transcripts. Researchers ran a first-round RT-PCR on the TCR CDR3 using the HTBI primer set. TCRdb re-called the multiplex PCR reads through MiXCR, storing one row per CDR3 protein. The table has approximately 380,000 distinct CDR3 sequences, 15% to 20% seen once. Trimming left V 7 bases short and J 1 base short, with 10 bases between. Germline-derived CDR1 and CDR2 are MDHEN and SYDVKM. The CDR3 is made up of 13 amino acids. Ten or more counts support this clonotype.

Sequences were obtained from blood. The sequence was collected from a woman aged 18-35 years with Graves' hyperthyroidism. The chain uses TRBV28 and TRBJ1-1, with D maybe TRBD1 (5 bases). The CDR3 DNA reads TGTGCCAGCAATCAGGGCTGGAACACTGAAGCTTTCTTT. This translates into CASNQGWNTEAFF.